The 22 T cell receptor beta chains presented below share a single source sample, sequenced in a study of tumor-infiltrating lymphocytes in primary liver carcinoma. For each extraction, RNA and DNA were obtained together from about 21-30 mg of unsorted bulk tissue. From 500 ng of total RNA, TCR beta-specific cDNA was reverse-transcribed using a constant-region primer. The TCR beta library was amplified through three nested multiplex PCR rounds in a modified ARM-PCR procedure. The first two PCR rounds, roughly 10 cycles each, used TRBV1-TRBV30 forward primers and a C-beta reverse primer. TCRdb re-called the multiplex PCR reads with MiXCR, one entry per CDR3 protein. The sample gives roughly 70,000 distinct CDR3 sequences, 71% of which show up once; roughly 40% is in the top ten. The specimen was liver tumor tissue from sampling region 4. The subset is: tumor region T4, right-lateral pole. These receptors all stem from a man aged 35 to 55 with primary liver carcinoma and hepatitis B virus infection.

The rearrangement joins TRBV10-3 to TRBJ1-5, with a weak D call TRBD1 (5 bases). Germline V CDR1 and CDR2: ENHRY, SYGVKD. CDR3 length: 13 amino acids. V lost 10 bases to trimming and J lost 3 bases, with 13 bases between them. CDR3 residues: CATSGHANQPQHF. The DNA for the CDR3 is TGTGCCACGTCAGGACATGCCAATCAGCCCCAGCATTTT.

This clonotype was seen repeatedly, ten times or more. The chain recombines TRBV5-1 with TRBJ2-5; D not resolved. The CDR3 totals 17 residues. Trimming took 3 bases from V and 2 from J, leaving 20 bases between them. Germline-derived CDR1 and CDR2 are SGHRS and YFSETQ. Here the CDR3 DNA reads TGCGCCAGCAGCTCCCTCCCCATCAGTTCGGGTCAAGAGACCCAGTACTTC. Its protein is CASSSLPISSGQETQYF.

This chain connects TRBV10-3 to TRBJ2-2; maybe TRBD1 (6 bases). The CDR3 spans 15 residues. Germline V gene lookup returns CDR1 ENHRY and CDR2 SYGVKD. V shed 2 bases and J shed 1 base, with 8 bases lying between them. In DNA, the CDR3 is TGTGCCATCAGTGAGCAACAGGGGAACACCGGGGAGCTGTTTTTT. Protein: CAISEQQGNTGELFF.

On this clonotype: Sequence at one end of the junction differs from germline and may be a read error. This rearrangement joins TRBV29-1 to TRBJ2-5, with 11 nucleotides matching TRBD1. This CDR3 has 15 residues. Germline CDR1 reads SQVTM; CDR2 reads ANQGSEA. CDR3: CSVEADRGRAEIQYF. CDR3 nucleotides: TGCAGCGTTGAAGCGGACAGGGGGCGAGCAGAGATCCAGTATTTC. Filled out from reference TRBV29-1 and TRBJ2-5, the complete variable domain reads SAVISQKPSRDICQRGTSLTIQCQVDSQVTMMFWYRQQPGQSLTLIATANQGSEATYESGFVIDKFPISRPNLTFSTLTVSNMSPEDSSIYLCSVEADRGRAEIQYFGPGTRLLVL.

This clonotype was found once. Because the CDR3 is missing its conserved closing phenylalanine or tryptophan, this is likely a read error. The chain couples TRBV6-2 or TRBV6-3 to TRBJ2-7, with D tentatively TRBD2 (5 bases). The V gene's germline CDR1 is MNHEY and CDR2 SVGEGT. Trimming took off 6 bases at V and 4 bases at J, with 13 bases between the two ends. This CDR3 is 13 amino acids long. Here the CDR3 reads CASSIGNVYEQYY. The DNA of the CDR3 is TGTGCCAGCAGCATCGGGAACGTATACGAGCAGTACTAC.

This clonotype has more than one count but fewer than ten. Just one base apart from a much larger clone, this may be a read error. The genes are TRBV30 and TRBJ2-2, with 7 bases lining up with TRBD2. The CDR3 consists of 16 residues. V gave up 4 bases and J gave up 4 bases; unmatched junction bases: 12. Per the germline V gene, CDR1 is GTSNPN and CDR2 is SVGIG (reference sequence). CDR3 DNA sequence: TGTGCCTGGACCAAACTAACGGGAGGACCCACCGGGGAGCTGTTTTTT. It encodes CAWTKLTGGPTGELFF.

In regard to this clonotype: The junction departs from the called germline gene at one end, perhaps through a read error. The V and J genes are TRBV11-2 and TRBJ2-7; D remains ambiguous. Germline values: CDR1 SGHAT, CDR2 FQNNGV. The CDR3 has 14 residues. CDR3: CASTLDLSGWEQYF. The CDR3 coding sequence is TGTGCCAGCACCTTAGATCTCAGTGGATGGGAGCAGTACTTC. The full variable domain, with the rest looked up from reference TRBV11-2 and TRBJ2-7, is EAGVAQSPRYKIIEKRQSVAFWCNPISGHATLYWYQQILGQGPKLLIQFQNNGVVDDSQLPKDRFSAERLKGVDSTLKIQPAKLEDSAVYLCASTLDLSGWEQYFGPGTRLTVT.

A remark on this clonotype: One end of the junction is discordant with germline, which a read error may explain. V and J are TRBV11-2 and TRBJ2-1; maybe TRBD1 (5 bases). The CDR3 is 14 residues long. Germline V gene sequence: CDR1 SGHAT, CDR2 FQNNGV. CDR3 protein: CASGLYRLVTEQFF. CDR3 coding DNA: TGTGCCAGCGGCTTATACAGGTTAGTTACTGAGCAGTTCTTC.

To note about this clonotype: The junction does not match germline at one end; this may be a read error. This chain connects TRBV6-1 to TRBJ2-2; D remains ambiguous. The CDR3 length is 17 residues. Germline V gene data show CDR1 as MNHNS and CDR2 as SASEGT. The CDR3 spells CANSEIGRQALNGELFF. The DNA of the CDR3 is TGTGCCAACAGTGAAATCGGAAGGCAGGCCCTCAACGGGGAGCTGTTTTTT.

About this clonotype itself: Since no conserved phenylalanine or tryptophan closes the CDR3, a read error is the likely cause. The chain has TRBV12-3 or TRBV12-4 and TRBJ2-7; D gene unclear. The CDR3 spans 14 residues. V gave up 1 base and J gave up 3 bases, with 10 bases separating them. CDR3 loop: CASSLGLVGYEQYL. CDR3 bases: TGTGCCAGCAGTTTAGGGCTAGTCGGCTACGAGCAGTACCTC.

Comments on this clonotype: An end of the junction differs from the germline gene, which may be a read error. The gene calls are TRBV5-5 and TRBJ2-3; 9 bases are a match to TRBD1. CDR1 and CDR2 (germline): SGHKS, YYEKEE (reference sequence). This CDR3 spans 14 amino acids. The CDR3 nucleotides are TGTGACAGCAGCTACGACAGGGGGTCAGATACGCAGTATTTT. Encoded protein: CDSSYDRGSDTQYF.

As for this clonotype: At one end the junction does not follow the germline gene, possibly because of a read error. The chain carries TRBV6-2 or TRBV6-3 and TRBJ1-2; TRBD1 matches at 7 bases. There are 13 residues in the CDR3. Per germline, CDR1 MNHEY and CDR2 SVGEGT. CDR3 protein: CASSYRDSYGCTF. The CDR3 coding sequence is TGTGCCAGCAGTTACCGGGACAGTTATGGCTGCACCTTC.

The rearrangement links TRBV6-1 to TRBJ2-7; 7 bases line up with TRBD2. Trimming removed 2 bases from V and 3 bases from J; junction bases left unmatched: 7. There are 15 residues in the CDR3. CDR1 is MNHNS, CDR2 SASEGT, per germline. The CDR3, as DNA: TGTGCCAGCAGTGAACCGTCGGGAGGCAACTACGAGCAGTACTTC. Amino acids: CASSEPSGGNYEQYF.

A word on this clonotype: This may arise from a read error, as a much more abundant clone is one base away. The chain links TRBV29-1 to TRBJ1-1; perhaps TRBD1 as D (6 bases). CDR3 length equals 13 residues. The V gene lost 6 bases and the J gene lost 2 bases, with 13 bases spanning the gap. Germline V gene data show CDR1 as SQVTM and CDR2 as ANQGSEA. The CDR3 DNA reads TGCAGCGTGCAACAGGGAAGTAACACTGAAGCTTTCTTT. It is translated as CSVQQGSNTEAFF.

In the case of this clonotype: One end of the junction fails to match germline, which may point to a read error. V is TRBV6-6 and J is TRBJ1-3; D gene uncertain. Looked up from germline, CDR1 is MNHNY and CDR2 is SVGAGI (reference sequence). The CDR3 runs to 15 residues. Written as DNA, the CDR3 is TGTACCAGCAGTTACTCTATAGGGTCTGGAAACACCATATATTTT. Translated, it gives CTSSYSIGSGNTIYF.

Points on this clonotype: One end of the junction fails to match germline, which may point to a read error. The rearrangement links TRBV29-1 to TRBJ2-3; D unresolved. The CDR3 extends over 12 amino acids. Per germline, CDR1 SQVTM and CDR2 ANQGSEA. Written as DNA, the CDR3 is TGCAGCGTTGGCTTCGACACAGTTACGCGGTATTTT. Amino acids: CSVGFDTVTRYF.

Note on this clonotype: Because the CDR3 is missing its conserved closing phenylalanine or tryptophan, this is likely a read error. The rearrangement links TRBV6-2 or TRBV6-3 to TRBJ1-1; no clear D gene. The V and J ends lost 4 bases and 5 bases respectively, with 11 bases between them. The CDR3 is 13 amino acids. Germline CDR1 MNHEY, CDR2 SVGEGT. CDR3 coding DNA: TGTGCCAGCAGTTCCCCCCTTTGTACTGAAGCTTTCTAT. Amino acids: CASSSPLCTEAFY.

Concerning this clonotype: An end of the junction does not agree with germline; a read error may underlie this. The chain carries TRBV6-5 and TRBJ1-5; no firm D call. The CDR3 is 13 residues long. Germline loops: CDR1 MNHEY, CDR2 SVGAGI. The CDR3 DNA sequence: TGTACCAGCAGAAAGTTTTGCAATCAGTCCCAGCATTTT. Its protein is CTSRKFCNQSQHF.

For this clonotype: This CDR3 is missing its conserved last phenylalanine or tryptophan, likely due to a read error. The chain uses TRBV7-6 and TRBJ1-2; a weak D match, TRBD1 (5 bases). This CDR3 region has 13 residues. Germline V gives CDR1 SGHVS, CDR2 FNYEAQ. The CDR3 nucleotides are TGTCCCAGCAGCTCGCAGACAGACTATGGCTACACCTCC. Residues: CPSSSQTDYGYTS.

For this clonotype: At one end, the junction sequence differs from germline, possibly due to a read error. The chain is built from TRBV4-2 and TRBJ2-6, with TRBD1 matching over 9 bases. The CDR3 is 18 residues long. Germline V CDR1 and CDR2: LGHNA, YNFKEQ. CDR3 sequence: CTSSQAATGGAGANVLTF. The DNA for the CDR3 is TGTACCAGCAGCCAAGCTGCGACAGGGGGGGCTGGGGCCAACGTCCTGACTTTC.

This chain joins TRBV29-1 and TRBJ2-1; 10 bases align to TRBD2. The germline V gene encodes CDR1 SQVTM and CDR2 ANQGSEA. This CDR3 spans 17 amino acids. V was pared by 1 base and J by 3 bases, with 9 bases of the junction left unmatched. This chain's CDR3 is CSVEVGPAGGIYNEQFF. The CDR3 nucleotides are TGCAGCGTTGAAGTTGGGCCAGCGGGAGGGATCTACAATGAGCAGTTCTTC.

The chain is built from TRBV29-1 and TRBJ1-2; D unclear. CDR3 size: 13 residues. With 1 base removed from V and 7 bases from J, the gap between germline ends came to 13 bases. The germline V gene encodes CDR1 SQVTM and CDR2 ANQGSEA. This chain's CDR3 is CSVEALGVGGYTF. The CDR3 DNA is TGCAGCGTTGAAGCACTAGGAGTTGGTGGCTACACCTTC.